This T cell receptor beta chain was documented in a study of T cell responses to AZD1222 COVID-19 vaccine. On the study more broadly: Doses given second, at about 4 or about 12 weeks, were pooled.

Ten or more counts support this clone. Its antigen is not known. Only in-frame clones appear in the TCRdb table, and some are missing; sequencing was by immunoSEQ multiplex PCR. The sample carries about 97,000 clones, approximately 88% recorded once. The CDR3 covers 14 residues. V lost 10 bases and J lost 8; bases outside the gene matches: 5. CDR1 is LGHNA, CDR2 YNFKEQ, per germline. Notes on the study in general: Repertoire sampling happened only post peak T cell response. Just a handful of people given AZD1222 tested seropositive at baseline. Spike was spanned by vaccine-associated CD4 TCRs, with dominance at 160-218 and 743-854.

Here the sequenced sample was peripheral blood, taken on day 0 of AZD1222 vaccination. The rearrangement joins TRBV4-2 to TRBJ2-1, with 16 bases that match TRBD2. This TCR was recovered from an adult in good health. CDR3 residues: CATGTSGRADEQFF. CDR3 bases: TGTGCCACAGGGACTAGCGGGAGGGCGGATGAGCAGTTCTTC.